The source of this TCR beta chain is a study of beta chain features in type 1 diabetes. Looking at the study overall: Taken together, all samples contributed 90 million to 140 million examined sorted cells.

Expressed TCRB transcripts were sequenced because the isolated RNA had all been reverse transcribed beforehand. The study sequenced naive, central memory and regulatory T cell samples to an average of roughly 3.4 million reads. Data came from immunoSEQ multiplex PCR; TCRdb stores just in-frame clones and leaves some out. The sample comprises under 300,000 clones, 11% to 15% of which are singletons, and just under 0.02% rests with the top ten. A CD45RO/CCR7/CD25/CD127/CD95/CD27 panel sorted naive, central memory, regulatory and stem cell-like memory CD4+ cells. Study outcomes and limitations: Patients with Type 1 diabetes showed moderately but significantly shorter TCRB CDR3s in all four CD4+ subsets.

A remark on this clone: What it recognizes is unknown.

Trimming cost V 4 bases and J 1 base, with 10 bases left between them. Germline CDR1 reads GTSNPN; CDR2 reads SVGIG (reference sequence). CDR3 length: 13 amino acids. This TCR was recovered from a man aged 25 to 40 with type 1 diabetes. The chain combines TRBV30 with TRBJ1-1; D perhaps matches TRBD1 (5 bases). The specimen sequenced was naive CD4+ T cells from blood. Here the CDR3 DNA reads TGTGCCTGGAACAGGTCCCCGAACACTGAAGCTTTCTTT. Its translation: CAWNRSPNTEAFF.